This paragraph reports one T cell receptor (beta chain). This specimen belongs to a study of control samples from healthy donors and cancer patients. Trimming cost V 5 bases and J 2 bases, with 10 bases left between them. This CDR3 has 13 residues. Germline V lookup: CDR1 WSHSY, CDR2 SAAADI. Clones were sequenced by immunoSEQ multiplex PCR, and TCRdb holds only the in-frame ones, with some missing. The repertoire includes fewer than 200,000 clones, roughly 94% of them detected once, and 14% sits in the top ten. Sequences were obtained from PBMCs. This TCR derives from a man in his fifties or sixties with colorectal cancer. The chain recombines TRBV10-2 with TRBJ2-7; tentative D call: TRBD1 (6 bases). DNA for the CDR3: TGCGCCAGCAGTCCCCAGGGGCCCTACGAGCAGTACTTC. It specifies CASSPQGPYEQYF.